The next 8 T cell receptor beta chains were all read from a single sample in a study of T cell clonality in common variable immunodeficiency. Measured with immunoSEQ multiplex PCR; TCRdb has only the in-frame clones, and not every one. The sample contains about 34,000 clones, none occurring once; over 0.95% lies in the top ten. The sequenced sample was peripheral blood mononuclear cells. These receptors came from a person between 18 and 69 years old in good health.

This clone was seen ten or more times. The CDR3 end is not reached by the read, which stops 3 residues before it; the germline J gene fills it in. This chain joins TRBV5-1 and TRBJ2-7; 12 bases map to TRBD2. This CDR3 spans 17 amino acids. The V and J ends lost 0 bases and 1 base, in that order; junction bases with no gene match: 5. Germline V gene data show CDR1 as SGHRS and CDR2 as YFSETQ. This CDR3 is CASSLASGGALSYEQYF. The sequenced part of the CDR3 DNA is TGCGCCAGCAGCTTGGCTAGCGGGGGGGCCCTGTCCTACGAG.

This clone turned up a few times. CDR3 DNA, as far as it was read: TGTGCCAGCAGTGAAGGATGGGGAGGTGACTATGGT. Residues: CASSEGWGGDYG. The entire CDR3 protein reads CASSEGWGGDYGQYF. This chain uses TRBV6-1 with TRBJ2-4; TRBD2 might be the D (6 bases). The read is 3 residues too short to cover the CDR3 end, so that end is filled in from the germline J gene. This CDR3 is 15 amino acids long. CDR1 is MNHNS and CDR2 is SASEGT in the germline V gene.

The sample holds many counts of this clone. The read comes to an end 3 residues before the CDR3 does, leaving the germline J gene to fill in the end. V and J are TRBV11-2 and TRBJ1-1; D not certain. Trimming pared 3 bases from V and 3 bases from J, leaving 8 bases between. The germline CDR1 and CDR2 sequences are SGHAT and FQNNGV. The CDR3 has 13 residues. The CDR3 reads CASSFRIDTEAFF. The covered CDR3 bases are TGTGCCAGCAGCTTCAGGATCGACACTGAA. The whole variable domain, filled in from reference TRBV11-2 and TRBJ1-1, reads EAGVAQSPRYKIIEKRQSVAFWCNPISGHATLYWYQQILGQGPKLLIQFQNNGVVDDSQLPKDRFSAERLKGVDSTLKIQPAKLEDSAVYLCASSFRIDTEAFFGQGTRLTVV.

Many counts were recorded for this clone. The CDR3 end lies 3 residues beyond the end of the read and is filled in from the germline J gene. The rearrangement uses TRBV6-2 or TRBV6-3 and TRBJ2-1, with D perhaps TRBD2 (5 bases). This CDR3 has 15 residues. Trimming shortened V by 7 bases and J by 4 bases, and 17 bases separated the two germline ends. CDR1 and CDR2 from the germline V gene are MNHEY and SVGEGT. Incomplete CDR3 DNA: TGTGCCAGCACCCCCCCCACTAGACGGTACAATGAG. This codes for CASTPPTRRYNE. The CDR3, in full, reads CASTPPTRRYNEQFF.

In its sample, this clone was seen many times. The read gets to within 3 residues of the CDR3 end, and the germline J gene fills in the rest. The V gene is TRBV20-1, the J gene TRBJ1-5, with a tentative D call TRBD1 (5 bases). Between the trimmed V and J ends, which lost 0 bases and 5 bases, there was a span of 11 bases. The CDR3 has 14 residues. Germline V lookup: CDR1 DFQATT, CDR2 SNEGSKA (reference sequence). The CDR3 region is CSARDQGSDQPQHF. The part of the CDR3 DNA that was read is TGCAGTGCTAGAGATCAGGGCAGCGATCAGCCC.

This clone was seen ten or more times. The read comes to an end 3 residues before the CDR3 does, leaving the germline J gene to fill in the end. The chain couples TRBV4-2 to TRBJ2-5, with 12 bases matching TRBD1. V was clipped by 3 bases and J by 4 bases; unmatched bases: 3. The CDR3 extends over 15 amino acids. The germline CDR1 and CDR2 sequences are LGHNA and YNFKEQ. The CDR3 bases that were read are TGTGCCAGCAGCCACGGGACAGGGGGCGCAGAGACC. Translation: CASSHGTGGAET. The whole CDR3 sequence reads CASSHGTGGAETQYF.

This clone has only a few counts. The read halts 3 residues ahead of the CDR3 end, with the missing end drawn from the germline J gene. The chain employs TRBV6-1 and TRBJ1-2; 11 nucleotides align to TRBD1. The CDR3 contains 15 residues. Germline-derived CDR1 and CDR2 are MNHNS and SASEGT. The DNA read from the CDR3 is TGTGCCAGCAGTGAAGGGACAGGGGGCTACAATGAC. Translated: CASSEGTGGYND. The full-length CDR3 reads as CASSEGTGGYNDYTF.

This clone was counted many times. Read sequence stops 3 residues before the CDR3 end, and the germline J gene provides the missing end. V and J are TRBV20-1 and TRBJ1-1; 7 bases line up with TRBD1. V trimming: 3 bases; J trimming: 6 bases; junction bases outside the gene matches: 10. The CDR3 is 14 amino acids. Germline values: CDR1 DFQATT, CDR2 SNEGSKA (reference sequence). CDR3 protein: CSARIQGEVAEAFF. The sequenced part of the CDR3 DNA is TGCAGTGCTAGGATCCAGGGGGAAGTCGCTGAA.